The 28 T cell receptor beta chains given below trace back to one sample, sequenced in a study of OX40 agonist ivuxolimab in advanced cancers. Sequenced by immunoSEQ multiplex PCR; TCRdb stores in-frame clones only, minus some. Seen here are under 60,000 clones, roughly 86% observed once, and the top ten hold around 11%. Sequencing used CD4+ or CD8+ T cells sorted from blood, obtained in a trial of the OX40 agonist ivuxolimab. The source of these receptors is an adult with an advanced solid tumor such as melanoma, head and neck, liver or kidney cancer.

The chain joins TRBV5-6 to TRBJ2-7; D unclear. Trimming took 2 bases from V and 7 from J, leaving 10 bases between them. CDR3 length: 12 residues. Germline loops: CDR1 SGHDT, CDR2 YYEEEE. The CDR3 DNA reads as TGTGCCAGCAGCTTACAGACGAAGGAGCAGTACTTC. Its translation: CASSLQTKEQYF.

The chain couples TRBV7-9 to TRBJ1-2; perhaps TRBD1 as D (6 bases). Germline loops: CDR1 SEHNR, CDR2 FQNEAQ (reference sequence). The CDR3 is 13 amino acids. Between the trimmed V and J ends, which lost 8 bases and 2 bases, there was a span of 12 bases. The DNA of the CDR3 is TGTGCCAGCGGACTCGACAGGAACTATGGCTACACCTTC. This encodes CASGLDRNYGYTF. Looking up the rest from reference TRBV7-9 and TRBJ1-2 gives the full variable domain: DTGVSQNPRHKITKRGQNVTFRCDPISEHNRLYWYRQTLGQGPEFLTYFQNEAQLEKSRLLSDRFSAERPKGSFSTLEIQRTEQGDSAMYLCASGLDRNYGYTFGSGTRLTVV.

This rearrangement joins TRBV4-2 to TRBJ2-3, with D possibly being TRBD1 or TRBD2 (5 bases each). V lost 6 bases, J lost 2 bases, and 9 bases lay in between. The CDR3 consists of 13 residues. CDR1 is LGHNA and CDR2 is YNFKEQ in the germline V gene. The CDR3 loop reads CASRGTVTDTQYF. CDR3 coding DNA: TGTGCCAGCAGGGGGACCGTCACAGATACGCAGTATTTT.

The genes are TRBV4-1 and TRBJ2-3; 7 nucleotides align to TRBD1. CDR1 is MGHRA and CDR2 is YSYEKL in the germline V gene. This CDR3 contains 15 residues. J lost 0 bases, V lost 3 bases, and 3 bases had no gene match. The CDR3 loop reads CASSQGQLSTDTQYF. The CDR3 nucleotides are TGCGCCAGCAGCCAGGGACAGTTAAGCACAGATACGCAGTATTTT.

The chain joins TRBV6-1 to TRBJ2-7, with D unclear. Per germline, CDR1 MNHNS and CDR2 SASEGT. Between the trimmed V and J ends, which lost 5 bases and 7 bases, there was a span of 12 bases. This CDR3 is 12 amino acids long. CDR3 region: CASSTTVLEQYF. As DNA, the CDR3 is TGTGCCAGCAGTACCACAGTCTTGGAGCAGTACTTC.

The J gene is TRBJ1-1, the V gene TRBV10-3; 8 nucleotides line up with TRBD1. CDR3 size: 15 residues. CDR1 is ENHRY and CDR2 is SYGVKD in the germline V gene. V was pared by 0 bases and J by 1 base, with 1 base of the junction left unmatched. The CDR3 spells CAISESGQANTEAFF. CDR3 in DNA: TGTGCCATCAGTGAGTCGGGACAGGCGAACACTGAAGCTTTCTTT.

This chain links TRBV10-3 with TRBJ2-1; D is possibly TRBD2 (5 bases). With 4 bases removed from V and 4 bases from J, the gap between germline ends came to 8 bases. Germline values: CDR1 ENHRY, CDR2 SYGVKD. The CDR3 loop spans 13 amino acids. CDR3 coding DNA: TGTGCCATCAGTGTTGGCGGGTACAATGAGCAGTTCTTC. It translates to CAISVGGYNEQFF.

V usage is TRBV29-1 and J usage is TRBJ2-2; TRBD2 aligns across 13 bases. The CDR3 has 16 amino acids. CDR1 SQVTM and CDR2 ANQGSEA come from the germline V gene. V dropped 4 bases and J dropped 5; count of bases not matched to a gene: 7. CDR3 DNA: TGCAGCGTTGTTACTAGCGGGAGGGCGGAGACCGGGGAGCTGTTTTTT. Its translation: CSVVTSGRAETGELFF.

The rearrangement uses TRBV6-5 and TRBJ2-5; 7 bases agree with TRBD1. The germline V gene has CDR1 MNHEY and CDR2 SVGAGI. The ends lost 10 bases at V and 2 bases at J; junction bases unmatched: 10. This CDR3 has 14 amino acids. This CDR3 reads CATLSRDRQETQYF. CDR3 coding DNA: TGTGCCACGTTGAGCCGGGACAGACAAGAGACCCAGTACTTC.

The genes are TRBV27 and TRBJ2-1, with D perhaps matching TRBD2 (5 bases). Germline assignment: CDR1 MNHEY and CDR2 SMNVEV (reference sequence). V lost 5 bases to trimming and J lost 1 base, with 9 bases between them. The CDR3 has 14 residues. The CDR3 loop is CASSPGLSYNEQFF. CDR3 bases: TGTGCCAGCAGTCCCGGACTGTCCTACAATGAGCAGTTCTTC.

V and J are TRBV4-3 and TRBJ2-2, with 7 bases lining up with TRBD1. The CDR3 is 16 amino acids. V was clipped by 6 bases and J by 1 base; unmatched bases: 8. Germline CDR1 LGHNA, CDR2 YSLEER. In DNA form, the CDR3 reads TGCGCCAGCAGGTTGCTGCGGACAGGGAACACCGGGGAGCTGTTTTTT. It specifies CASRLLRTGNTGELFF.

The genes are TRBV10-3 and TRBJ2-2, with 8 positions matching TRBD2. J was trimmed by 2 bases and V by 11 bases; bases with no gene match: 10. This CDR3 contains 15 residues. Germline V gene sequence: CDR1 ENHRY, CDR2 SYGVKD. The CDR3 is CAASSGGSNTGELFF. CDR3 in DNA: TGTGCCGCCTCCTCGGGGGGGTCTAACACCGGGGAGCTGTTTTTT.

The J gene is TRBJ2-2, the V gene TRBV27, with unresolved D. CDR1 is MNHEY and CDR2 is SMNVEV in the germline V gene (reference sequence). Trimming pared 5 bases from V and 2 bases from J, leaving 3 bases between. CDR3 length: 12 residues. The CDR3 DNA sequence: TGTGCCAGCAGTCCTAACACCGGGGAGCTGTTTTTT. It specifies CASSPNTGELFF.

The chain carries TRBV19 and TRBJ2-3, with 10 bases fitting TRBD2. This CDR3 region has 14 residues. V gave up 7 bases and J gave up 5 bases; unmatched junction bases: 6. The germline CDR1 and CDR2 sequences are LNHDA and SQIVND (reference sequence). This chain's CDR3 is CASNPSGRGDTQYF. The CDR3 nucleotides are TGTGCCAGTAACCCTAGCGGGAGAGGAGATACGCAGTATTTT.

V and J are TRBV27 and TRBJ2-1; 12 nucleotides match TRBD2. Germline values: CDR1 MNHEY, CDR2 SMNVEV (reference sequence). V lost 1 base, J lost 7 bases, and 2 bases stayed unmatched. The CDR3 consists of 15 residues. The CDR3 protein is CASSLYGLAGNEQFF. The CDR3 nucleotides are TGTGCCAGCAGTTTATATGGACTAGCGGGGAATGAGCAGTTCTTC.

V and J are TRBV27 and TRBJ2-7; D not resolved. Looked up from germline, CDR1 is MNHEY and CDR2 is SMNVEV (reference sequence). This CDR3 has 11 residues. V dropped 8 bases and J dropped 4 bases, with 9 bases sitting between them. The CDR3 sequence: CASVMGYEQYF. Here the CDR3 DNA reads TGTGCCAGCGTGATGGGTTACGAGCAGTACTTC.

The table lists this clone with a few counts. The chain couples TRBV27 to TRBJ1-1; no reliable D call. Looked up from germline, CDR1 is MNHEY and CDR2 is SMNVEV (reference sequence). The CDR3 length is 13 residues. Trimming pared 6 bases from V and 3 bases from J, leaving 11 bases between. In DNA, the CDR3 is TGTGCCAGCAGACCCGACAAGTACACTGAAGCTTTCTTT. Encoded protein: CASRPDKYTEAFF.

The V and J genes are TRBV2 and TRBJ2-1; TRBD2 aligns across 13 bases. The CDR3 length is 14 residues. V was clipped by 7 bases and J by 8 bases; unmatched bases: 5. Germline V lookup: CDR1 SNHLY, CDR2 FYNNEI. CDR3 loop: CASTPGLAGYEQFF. CDR3 DNA: TGTGCCAGCACCCCGGGACTAGCGGGATATGAGCAGTTCTTC.

The chain recombines TRBV19 with TRBJ2-1; a weak D match, TRBD1 (5 bases). The ends were cut back, 0 bases at V and 2 bases at J, with 11 bases in the middle. The CDR3 is 16 residues long. The germline gives CDR1 LNHDA, CDR2 SQIVND (reference sequence). The CDR3 loop reads CASSIDQLTAYNEQFF. CDR3 bases: TGTGCCAGTAGTATAGATCAGTTGACAGCCTACAATGAGCAGTTCTTC.

This chain links TRBV28 with TRBJ2-5, with 7 bases fitting TRBD2. J gave up 5 bases and V 4 bases, and 16 bases lay outside the gene matches. Germline CDR1 MDHEN, CDR2 SYDVKM. The CDR3 consists of 17 residues. CDR3 amino acids: CASSSGLAEGWGETQYF. DNA for the CDR3: TGTGCCAGCAGTTCCGGCCTAGCGGAAGGGTGGGGGGAGACCCAGTACTTC.

The chain joins TRBV29-1 to TRBJ2-2, with 9 bases identical to TRBD2. This CDR3 has 13 amino acids. With 2 bases clipped from V and 6 bases from J, the junction kept 1 base outside the gene matches. Germline V CDR1 and CDR2: SQVTM, ANQGSEA. As DNA, the CDR3 is TGCAGCGTTGAACTAGCGGGACCCGGGGAGCTGTTTTTT. Protein: CSVELAGPGELFF.

This clone was counted once. The chain combines TRBV7-2 with TRBJ2-7; a possible D gene is TRBD2 (6 bases). Germline CDR1 is SGHTA and CDR2 is FQGNSA. Trimming took 6 bases from V and 0 from J, leaving 15 bases between them. The CDR3 consists of 15 residues. The CDR3 DNA is TGTGCCAGCAGTAAATCCGCCGGGAGCTCCTACGAGCAGTACTTC. Protein: CASSKSAGSSYEQYF.

The rearrangement joins TRBV2 to TRBJ1-5, with D tentatively TRBD1 (6 bases). Germline V gene data show CDR1 as SNHLY and CDR2 as FYNNEI. V shed 6 bases and J shed 2 bases, with 20 bases lying between them. The length of the CDR3 is 17 residues. The CDR3 coding sequence is TGTGCCAGCAGCATAATTAGACAGGTTGCGGGCAATCAGCCCCAGCATTTT. Translating it yields CASSIIRQVAGNQPQHF.

The chain is built from TRBV19 and TRBJ1-1; TRBD1 matches at 11 bases. The V and J ends lost 5 bases and 0 bases, in that order; junction bases with no gene match: 11. The CDR3 totals 18 residues. Germline V lookup: CDR1 LNHDA, CDR2 SQIVND (reference sequence). CDR3 sequence reads: CASSPQGQGVGVNTEAFF. For the CDR3, the DNA is TGTGCCAGTAGTCCGCAGGGACAGGGGGTAGGGGTGAACACTGAAGCTTTCTTT.

A word on this clone: With only one base between it and a far larger clone, this is likely a read error. This sequence joins TRBV9 and TRBJ2-2, with TRBD1 identical over 8 bases. CDR1 is SGDLS, CDR2 YYNGEE, per germline. The CDR3 totals 13 residues. V lost 3 bases, J lost 7 bases, and 2 bases stayed unmatched. The CDR3 DNA reads TGTGCCAGCAGCGAACAGGGGGGCGGGGAGCTGTTTTTT. Protein: CASSEQGGGELFF. Filled out from reference TRBV9 and TRBJ2-2, the complete variable domain reads DSGVTQTPKHLITATGQRVTLRCSPRSGDLSVYWYQQSLDQGLQFLIQYYNGEERAKGNILERFSAQQFPDLHSELNLSSLELGDSALYFCASSEQGGGELFFGEGSRLTVL.

This chain links TRBV14 with TRBJ1-1; TRBD1 matches at 7 bases. The CDR3 is 12 residues long. CDR1 and CDR2 from the germline V gene are SGHDN and FVKESK. V lost 4 bases, J lost 6 bases, and 2 bases stayed unmatched. CDR3 nucleotides: TGTGCCAGCAGCCCGGGGACAGCTGAAGCTTTCTTT. Amino acid sequence: CASSPGTAEAFF.

The chain carries TRBV2 and TRBJ1-2, with D possibly matching TRBD1 (5 bases). The ends were cut back, 5 bases at V and 2 bases at J, with 12 bases in the middle. This CDR3 region has 14 residues. CDR1 and CDR2 (germline): SNHLY, FYNNEI. The CDR3 bases are TGTGCCAGCAGTTCAACAGGATTGAACTATGGCTACACCTTC. Protein sequence: CASSSTGLNYGYTF.

The chain recombines TRBV7-2 with TRBJ1-1, with D possibly being TRBD1 (5 bases). Deletions cut 0 bases from V and 1 base from J, with 27 bases between. Germline values: CDR1 SGHTA, CDR2 FQGNSA. The CDR3 loop spans 21 amino acids. CDR3 region: CASSLAGRGPGKIWANTEAFF. As DNA, the CDR3 is TGTGCCAGCAGCTTAGCGGGGAGGGGCCCTGGGAAGATATGGGCGAACACTGAAGCTTTCTTT. The full variable domain, with the rest looked up from reference TRBV7-2 and TRBJ1-1, is GAGVSQSPSNKVTEKGKDVELRCDPISGHTALYWYRQSLGQGLEFLIYFQGNSAPDKSGLPSDRFSAERTGGSVSTLTIQRTQQEDSAVYLCASSLAGRGPGKIWANTEAFFGQGTRLTVV.